This entry lists 11 T cell receptor beta chains sequenced from one sample in a study of siplizumab effects on memory and regulatory T cells. Libraries were prepared by immunoSEQ multiplex PCR; TCRdb keeps only in-frame clonotypes and omits some of them. The table lists about 110,000 clones, approximately 90% of them singletons. What was sequenced was Tregs sorted from blood. The receptors were sampled from a human donor in good health.

CDR3 protein: CASRSHLTDTQYF. CDR3 nucleotides: TGTGCCAGTAGATCGCACCTCACAGATACGCAGTATTTT. This chain links TRBV19 with TRBJ2-3; D is unresolved. Germline V gene sequence: CDR1 LNHDA, CDR2 SQIVND (reference sequence). The CDR3 is made up of 13 amino acids. V lost 6 bases, J lost 2 bases, and 9 bases lay in between. Complete variable domain (other parts from reference TRBV19 and TRBJ2-3): DGGITQSPKYLFRKEGQNVTLSCEQNLNHDAMYWYRQDPGQGLRLIYYSQIVNDFQKGDIAEGYSVSREKKESFPLTVTSAQKNPTAFYLCASRSHLTDTQYFGPGTRLTVL.

This sequence joins TRBV28 and TRBJ2-3; perhaps TRBD2 as D (7 bases). Trimming removed 5 bases at V and 2 bases at J, with 17 bases between. The germline V gene encodes CDR1 MDHEN and CDR2 SYDVKM. The CDR3 has 16 amino acids. For the CDR3, the DNA is TGTGCCAGCAGTGCCTGGGGGCGGGAGTACACAGATACGCAGTATTTT. Translating it yields CASSAWGREYTDTQYF.

The chain couples TRBV6-5 to TRBJ2-5; D might be TRBD1 (6 bases). Trimming pared 5 bases from V and 5 bases from J, leaving 12 bases between. Looked up from germline, CDR1 is MNHEY and CDR2 is SVGAGI. The CDR3 has 13 residues. This chain's CDR3 is CASSKQGSETQYF. In DNA form, the CDR3 reads TGTGCCAGCAGTAAACAGGGTTCGGAGACCCAGTACTTC.

The chain recombines TRBV5-1 with TRBJ2-3; 7 bases are shared with TRBD2. J was trimmed by 2 bases and V by 4 bases; bases with no gene match: 4. The CDR3 totals 14 residues. The germline CDR1 and CDR2 sequences are SGHRS and YFSETQ. The CDR3 protein is CASSPSGSTDTQYF. Here the CDR3 DNA reads TGCGCCAGCAGCCCTAGCGGATCCACAGATACGCAGTATTTT.

The chain joins TRBV5-1 to TRBJ2-2; D not certain. CDR3 length equals 14 residues. The V gene lost 2 bases and the J gene lost 1 base, with 6 bases spanning the gap. Germline V CDR1 and CDR2: SGHRS, YFSETQ. This CDR3 is CASSFSQNTGELFF. DNA for the CDR3: TGCGCCAGCAGCTTTTCACAGAACACCGGGGAGCTGTTTTTT. The complete variable domain, with remaining parts taken from reference TRBV5-1 and TRBJ2-2, reads KAGVTQTPRYLIKTRGQQVTLSCSPISGHRSVSWYQQTPGQGLQFLFEYFSETQRNKGNFPGRFSGRQFSNSRSEMNVSTLELGDSALYLCASSFSQNTGELFFGEGSRLTVL.

The chain joins TRBV6-6 to TRBJ2-7, with D maybe TRBD1 (7 bases). The length of the CDR3 is 15 residues. V was trimmed by 4 bases and J by 2 bases, leaving 15 bases between them. Germline CDR1 and CDR2: MNHNY and SVGAGI (reference sequence). In nucleotides, the CDR3 is TGTGCCAGCAGTTCTCAGGGGGGCAACACCTACGAGCAGTACTTC. Its protein is CASSSQGGNTYEQYF.

The chain combines TRBV27 with TRBJ1-5; D not resolved. The CDR3 runs to 15 residues. Germline-derived CDR1 and CDR2 are MNHEY and SMNVEV (reference sequence). The V end lost 4 bases, the J end lost 5 bases, and 15 bases lay between the germline ends. CDR3 amino acids: CASSSIGEGYQPQHF. CDR3 DNA sequence: TGTGCCAGCAGTTCTATCGGGGAAGGGTATCAGCCCCAGCATTTT.

V and J are TRBV30 and TRBJ1-4, with D possibly being TRBD1 (5 bases). The CDR3 contains 12 residues. Trimming shortened V by 5 bases and J by 4 bases, and 8 bases separated the two germline ends. Germline lookup yields CDR1 GTSNPN and CDR2 SVGIG (reference sequence). The CDR3 region has the DNA TGTGCCTGGGCAGACAGTAATGAAAAACTGTTTTTT. This gives the protein CAWADSNEKLFF.

V usage is TRBV25-1 and J usage is TRBJ2-5; D gene uncertain. The CDR3 consists of 15 residues. Between the trimmed V and J ends, which lost 6 bases and 1 base, there was a span of 15 bases. Germline CDR1 is MGHDK and CDR2 is SYGVNS. This chain's CDR3 is CASSDPGLRQETQYF. As DNA, the CDR3 is TGTGCCAGCAGCGACCCGGGTCTCCGCCAAGAGACCCAGTACTTC.

V gene TRBV6-5 combines with J gene TRBJ1-1; tentative D call: TRBD1 (5 bases). The CDR3 is 12 residues long. The germline CDR1 and CDR2 sequences are MNHEY and SVGAGI. V lost 6 bases and J lost 0, with 5 bases in between. In DNA, the CDR3 is TGTGCCAGCAGGGACATGAACACTGAAGCTTTCTTT. This codes for CASRDMNTEAFF.

The chain employs TRBV5-5 and TRBJ1-6; no clear D. Germline V lookup: CDR1 SGHKS, CDR2 YYEKEE (reference sequence). The CDR3 spans 14 residues. Trimming took off 3 bases at V and 4 bases at J, with 8 bases between the two ends. CDR3 loop: CASSSTNYNSPLHF. CDR3 nucleotides: TGTGCCAGCAGCTCCACAAATTATAATTCACCCCTCCACTTT.